These T cell receptor beta chains were read from a single sample in a study of cytomegalovirus exposure and HLA in healthy donors. The data were produced by immunoSEQ multiplex PCR, yet TCRdb's version contains in-frame clones alone and is incomplete. The sample lists just under 150,000 clones, 87% seen once, with 4.5% in the top ten. The specimen was PBMCs. The receptors here all came from a man in his late teens or twenties in good health and CMV-seropositive. CDR3s leave out the opening cysteine and the closing phenylalanine or tryptophan.

j_gene | v_gene | CDR3aa
TRBJ2-7 | TRBV30 | AWSSGSRGGS
TRBJ1-2 | TRBV4-1 | ASSQGPDRGQNGYT
TRBJ2-1 | TRBV5-4 | ASSLESGQLYNEQF
TRBJ1-2 | TRBV6-1 | ASSEWGRGPKPNYGYT
TRBJ2-6 | TRBV6-5 | ASSGAGANVLT
TRBJ1-1 | TRBV28 | ASSSQTPVNTEAF
TRBJ2-7 | TRBV7-8 | ASSPWLASSYEQY
TRBJ2-1 | TRBV28 | ASSLGARPEQF
TRBJ2-3 | TRBV4-1 | ASSQAQGPPDTQY
TRBJ2-7 | TRBV29-1 | SVLSGGYEQY
TRBJ1-5 | TRBV4-1 | ASSPAGGAYSNQPQH
TRBJ2-5 | TRBV30 | AWSVAFQETQY
TRBJ2-7 | TRBV28 | ASSWQGGSYEQY
TRBJ2-5 | TRBV7-2 | ASSSRVQETQY
TRBJ2-7 | TRBV29-1 | SVEDRGTYEQY
TRBJ2-7 | TRBV7-6 | ASSLESADAGALSYEQY
TRBJ1-5 | TRBV6-1 | ASSVGGSGNQPQH
TRBJ2-7 | TRBV6-6 | ASSRSGDRGRDEQY
TRBJ1-1 | TRBV6-5 | ASSHDRYEAF
TRBJ1-2 | TRBV6-5 | ASSPLGAGYT
TRBJ2-3 | TRBV5-1 | ASNQRDGGDTQY
TRBJ2-3 | TRBV28 | ASSLSGTGADTQY
TRBJ1-1 | TRBV6-5 | ASSYARTGGTEAF
TRBJ2-2 | TRBV29-1 | SVDRGSGELF
TRBJ2-5 | TRBV9 | ASSVDIAGGQETQY
TRBJ2-7 | TRBV27 | ASSTTASYEQY
TRBJ1-5 | TRBV6-1 | ASIKSGNSNQPQH
TRBJ1-2 | TRBV18 | ASSPPSMNYGYT
TRBJ2-3 | TRBV19 | ASSKGEWSQY
TRBJ1-5 | TRBV7-2 | ASRQGWGNQPQH
TRBJ1-2 | TRBV11-2 | ASSSTAVEGYT
TRBJ2-2 | TRBV27 | ASSLSRGSGELF
TRBJ1-2 | TRBV6-1 | ASSVNGVGDGYT
TRBJ2-7 | TRBV27 | ASSVTSVSYEQY
TRBJ2-2 | TRBV11-2 | ASSLKTGTGELF
TRBJ2-3 | TRBV27 | ASSFSGYTDTQY
TRBJ2-3 | TRBV5-4 | ASSRDRRRDTQY
TRBJ2-3 | TRBV5-6 | ASSLPGVRTDTQY
TRBJ1-2 | TRBV30 | AWNAPAEGYT
TRBJ1-1 | TRBV30 | AWSTELRTEAF
TRBJ1-1 | TRBV12-5 | ASGLTVNTEAF
TRBJ2-5 | TRBV5-4 | ATWGQGKETQY
TRBJ2-3 | TRBV6-5 | ASSPDRDTQY
TRBJ1-1 | TRBV19 | ASSLQGYTEAF
TRBJ2-4 | TRBV30 | ALGGLAKNIQY
TRBJ2-2 | TRBV18 | ASSPARGSEGTGELF
TRBJ1-2 | TRBV11-2 | ASSLAPGGHGYT
TRBJ1-2 | TRBV5-1 | ASSLVGGKVGYT
TRBJ1-5 | TRBV18 | ASSRTTASNQPQH
TRBJ2-5 | TRBV6-5 | ASSSLAGGPQETQY
TRBJ2-3 | TRBV10-3 | AISESRLAGAYTDTQY